This TCR beta chain was sequenced for a study of Graves' ophthalmopathy and Graves' hyperthyroidism. General study results and limits: Ophthalmopathy cases were distinguished from stable hyperthyroidism by a 13-signature model, reaching just over 85% sensitivity and over 80% specificity.

The CDR3 extends over 13 amino acids. V lost 3 bases to trimming and J lost 1 base, with 6 bases between them. Germline V lookup: CDR1 MDHEN, CDR2 SYDVKM. From RNA, the CDR3 regions of TCR beta chains were amplified and sequenced. The workflow started with a first-round RT-PCR run with HTBI primers and then moved on to a second-round multiplex PCR. One entry per CDR3 protein results from TCRdb running MiXCR on the multiplex PCR reads. Of under 800,000 distinct CDR3 sequences listed, 20% to 25% are singletons. With regard to this clonotype: Its specificity is not known.

The sequenced material came from peripheral blood. The V gene is TRBV28, the J gene TRBJ1-1, with D uncertain. The receptor was isolated from a woman between 18 and 29 years old with stable Graves' hyperthyroidism. Some clones in this sample may be carry-over from other donors' samples. Here the CDR3 reads CASSFPKNTEAFF. Here the CDR3 DNA reads TGTGCCAGCAGTTTCCCCAAGAACACTGAAGCTTTCTTT.